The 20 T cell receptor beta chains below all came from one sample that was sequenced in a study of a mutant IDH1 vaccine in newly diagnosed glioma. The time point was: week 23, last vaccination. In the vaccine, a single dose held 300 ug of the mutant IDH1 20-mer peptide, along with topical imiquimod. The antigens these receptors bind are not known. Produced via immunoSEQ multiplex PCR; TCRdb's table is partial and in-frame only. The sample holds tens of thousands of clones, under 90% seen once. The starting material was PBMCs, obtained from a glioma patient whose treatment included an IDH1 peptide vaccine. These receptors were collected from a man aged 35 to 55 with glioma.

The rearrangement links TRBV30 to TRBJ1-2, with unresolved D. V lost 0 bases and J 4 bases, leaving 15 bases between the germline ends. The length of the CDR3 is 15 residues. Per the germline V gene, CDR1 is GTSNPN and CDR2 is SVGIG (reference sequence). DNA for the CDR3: TGTGCCTGGAGTGTTCCCGTGGCGCCAGCCTATGGCTACACCTTC. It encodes CAWSVPVAPAYGYTF.

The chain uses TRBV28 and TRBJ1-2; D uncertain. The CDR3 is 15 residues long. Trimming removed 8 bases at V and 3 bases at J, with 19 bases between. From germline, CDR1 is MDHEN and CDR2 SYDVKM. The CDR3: CASHSRRAQDYGYTF. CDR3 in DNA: TGTGCCAGCCACTCTCGGAGGGCGCAAGACTATGGCTACACCTTC.

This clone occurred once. The CDR3 loop reads CASSWASNTGELFF. The DNA for the CDR3 is TGTGCCAGCAGTTGGGCCTCGAACACCGGGGAGCTGTTTTTT. The chain uses TRBV6-6 and TRBJ2-2; D is unclear. Germline CDR1 is MNHNY and CDR2 is SVGAGI (reference sequence). The V end was cut by 4 bases, the J end by 0 bases, with 6 bases between. The CDR3 is 14 residues long.

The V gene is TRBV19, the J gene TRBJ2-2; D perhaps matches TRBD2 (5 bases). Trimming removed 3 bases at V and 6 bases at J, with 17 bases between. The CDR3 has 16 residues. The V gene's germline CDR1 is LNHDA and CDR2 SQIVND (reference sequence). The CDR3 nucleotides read TGTGCCAGTAGTATTGACCATTCGGGGTGGGCCGGGGAGCTGTTTTTT. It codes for CASSIDHSGWAGELFF.

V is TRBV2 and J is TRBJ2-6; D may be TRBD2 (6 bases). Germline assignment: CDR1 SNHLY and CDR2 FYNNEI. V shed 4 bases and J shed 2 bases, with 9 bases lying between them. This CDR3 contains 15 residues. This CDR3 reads CASSGGGTGANVLTF. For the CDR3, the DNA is TGTGCCAGCAGTGGGGGAGGAACTGGGGCCAACGTCCTGACTTTC. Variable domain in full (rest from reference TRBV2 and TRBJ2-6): EPEVTQTPSHQVTQMGQEVILRCVPISNHLYFYWYRQILGQKVEFLVSFYNNEISEKSEIFDDQFSVERPDGSNFTLKIRSTKLEDSAMYFCASSGGGTGANVLTFGAGSRLTVL.

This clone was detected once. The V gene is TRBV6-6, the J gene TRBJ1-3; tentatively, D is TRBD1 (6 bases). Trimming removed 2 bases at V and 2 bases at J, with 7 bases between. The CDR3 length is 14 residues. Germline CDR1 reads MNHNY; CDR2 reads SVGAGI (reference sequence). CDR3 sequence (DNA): TGTGCCAGCAGTTACGGACAGCCTGGAAACACCATATATTTT. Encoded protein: CASSYGQPGNTIYF.

CDR3 loop: CASTSTGRSTDTQYF. CDR3 coding DNA: TGTGCCAGCACTTCGACAGGGAGGTCCACAGATACGCAGTATTTT. The chain employs TRBV2 and TRBJ2-3; D possibly corresponds to TRBD1 (7 bases). With 7 bases removed from V and 2 bases from J, the gap between germline ends came to 16 bases. This CDR3 has 15 residues. The germline V gene encodes CDR1 SNHLY and CDR2 FYNNEI. Supplemented by reference TRBV2 and TRBJ2-3, the full variable domain reads EPEVTQTPSHQVTQMGQEVILRCVPISNHLYFYWYRQILGQKVEFLVSFYNNEISEKSEIFDDQFSVERPDGSNFTLKIRSTKLEDSAMYFCASTSTGRSTDTQYFGPGTRLTVL.

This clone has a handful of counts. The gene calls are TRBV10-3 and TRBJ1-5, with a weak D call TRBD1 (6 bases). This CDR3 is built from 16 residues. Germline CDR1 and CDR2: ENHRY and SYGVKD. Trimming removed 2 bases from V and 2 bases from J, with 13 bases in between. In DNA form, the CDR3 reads TGTGCCATCAGTGAGGTGCGGGGGGCAGGCAATCAGCCCCAGCATTTT. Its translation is CAISEVRGAGNQPQHF.

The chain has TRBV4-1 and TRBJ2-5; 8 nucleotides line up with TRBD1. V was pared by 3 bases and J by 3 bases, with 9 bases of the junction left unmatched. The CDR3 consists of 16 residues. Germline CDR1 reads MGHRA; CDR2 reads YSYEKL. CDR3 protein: CASSHGTGGREETQYF. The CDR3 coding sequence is TGCGCCAGCAGCCACGGGACAGGTGGGAGAGAAGAGACCCAGTACTTC.

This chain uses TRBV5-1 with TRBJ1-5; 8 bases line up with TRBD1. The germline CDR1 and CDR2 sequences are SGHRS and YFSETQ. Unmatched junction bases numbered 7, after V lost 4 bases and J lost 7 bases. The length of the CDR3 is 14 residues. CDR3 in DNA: TGCGCCAGCAGCCTAGGACAGGGTGGCCAGCCCCAGCATTTT. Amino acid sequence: CASSLGQGGQPQHF.

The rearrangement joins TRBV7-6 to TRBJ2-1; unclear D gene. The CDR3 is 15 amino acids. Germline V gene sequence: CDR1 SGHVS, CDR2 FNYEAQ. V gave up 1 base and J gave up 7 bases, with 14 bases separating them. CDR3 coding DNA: TGTGCCAGCAGCTTAGTGATGGGCCCCTGGAATGAGCAGTTCTTC. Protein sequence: CASSLVMGPWNEQFF.

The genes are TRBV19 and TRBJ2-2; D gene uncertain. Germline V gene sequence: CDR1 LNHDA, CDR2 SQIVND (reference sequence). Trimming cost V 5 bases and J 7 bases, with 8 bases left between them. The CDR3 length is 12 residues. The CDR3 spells CASSYTSGELFF. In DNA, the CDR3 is TGTGCCAGTAGTTATACAAGCGGGGAGCTGTTTTTT.

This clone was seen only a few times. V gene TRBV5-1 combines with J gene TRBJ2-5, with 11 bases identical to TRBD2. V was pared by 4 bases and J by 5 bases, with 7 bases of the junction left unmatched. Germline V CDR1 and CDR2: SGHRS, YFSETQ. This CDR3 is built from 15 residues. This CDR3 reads CASSRSGGDGETQYF. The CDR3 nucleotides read TGCGCCAGCAGCCGTAGCGGGGGGGACGGGGAGACCCAGTACTTC.

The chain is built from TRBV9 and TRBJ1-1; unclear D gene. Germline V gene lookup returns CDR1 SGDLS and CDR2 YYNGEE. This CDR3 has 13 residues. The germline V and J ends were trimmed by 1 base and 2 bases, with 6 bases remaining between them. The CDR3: CASSVTSNTEAFF. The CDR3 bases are TGTGCCAGCAGCGTAACGAGTAACACTGAAGCTTTCTTT.

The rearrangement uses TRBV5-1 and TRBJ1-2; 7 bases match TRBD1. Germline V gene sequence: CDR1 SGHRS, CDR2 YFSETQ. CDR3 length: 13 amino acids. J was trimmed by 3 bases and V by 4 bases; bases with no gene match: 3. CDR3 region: CASSPDRHYGYTF. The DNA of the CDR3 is TGCGCCAGCAGCCCGGACAGGCACTATGGCTACACCTTC.

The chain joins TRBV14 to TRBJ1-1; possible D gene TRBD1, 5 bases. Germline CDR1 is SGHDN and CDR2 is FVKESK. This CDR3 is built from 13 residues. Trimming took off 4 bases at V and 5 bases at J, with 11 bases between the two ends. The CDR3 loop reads CASSPWGSTEAFF. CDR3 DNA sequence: TGTGCCAGCAGCCCGTGGGGGAGTACTGAAGCTTTCTTT.

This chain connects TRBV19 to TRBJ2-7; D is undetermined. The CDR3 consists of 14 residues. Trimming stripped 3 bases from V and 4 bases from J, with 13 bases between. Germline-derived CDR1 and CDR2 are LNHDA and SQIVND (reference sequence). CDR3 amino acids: CASSMTAEPYEQYF. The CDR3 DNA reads TGTGCCAGTAGTATGACGGCGGAACCTTACGAGCAGTACTTC.

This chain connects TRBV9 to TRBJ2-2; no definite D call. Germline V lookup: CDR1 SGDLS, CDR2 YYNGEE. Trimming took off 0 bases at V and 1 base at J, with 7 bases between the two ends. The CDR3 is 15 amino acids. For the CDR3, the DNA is TGTGCCAGCAGCGTAGCTTGGGGGAACACCGGGGAGCTGTTTTTT. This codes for CASSVAWGNTGELFF.

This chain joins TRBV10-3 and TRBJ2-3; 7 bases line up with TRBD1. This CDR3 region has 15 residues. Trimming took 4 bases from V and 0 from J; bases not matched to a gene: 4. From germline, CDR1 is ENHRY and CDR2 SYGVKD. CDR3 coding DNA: TGTGCCATCAGTGGAGGGGGCATGAGCACAGATACGCAGTATTTT. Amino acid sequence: CAISGGGMSTDTQYF.

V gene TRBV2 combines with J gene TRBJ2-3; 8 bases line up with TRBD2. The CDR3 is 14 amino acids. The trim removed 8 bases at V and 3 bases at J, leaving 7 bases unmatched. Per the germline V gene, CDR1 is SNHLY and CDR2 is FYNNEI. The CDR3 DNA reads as TGTGCCAGCGCCGAAGCGGGGGAAACAGATACGCAGTATTTT. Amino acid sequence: CASAEAGETDTQYF.